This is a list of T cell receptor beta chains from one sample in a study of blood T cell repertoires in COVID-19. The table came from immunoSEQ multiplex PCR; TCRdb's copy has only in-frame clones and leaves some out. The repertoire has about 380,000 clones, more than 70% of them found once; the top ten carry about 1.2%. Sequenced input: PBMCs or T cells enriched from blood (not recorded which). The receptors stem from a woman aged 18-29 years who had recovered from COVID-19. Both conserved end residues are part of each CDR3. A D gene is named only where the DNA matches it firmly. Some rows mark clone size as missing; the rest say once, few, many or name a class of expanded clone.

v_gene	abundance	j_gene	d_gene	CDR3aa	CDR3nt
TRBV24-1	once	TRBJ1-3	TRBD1	CATSDEGKGAGNTIYF	TGTGCCACCAGTGACGAGGGGAAGGGGGCCGGAAACACCATATATTTT
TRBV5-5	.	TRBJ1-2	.	CASSSRETTPLFGYTF	TGTGCCAGCAGCTCTCGTGAGACAACTCCACTTTTTGGCTACACCTTC
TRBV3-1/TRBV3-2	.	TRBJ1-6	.	CASSQVGHGKTPLHF	TGTGCCAGCAGCCAAGTCGGACATGGGAAGACACCCCTCCACTTT
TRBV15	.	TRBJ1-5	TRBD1	CATRMGGQGGGPQHF	TGTGCCACCAGAATGGGCGGACAGGGCGGGGGGCCCCAGCATTTT
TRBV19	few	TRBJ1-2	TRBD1	CASTETGYSLLANPTYGYTF	TGTGCCAGTACAGAGACAGGGTATTCATTATTGGCAAACCCTACCTATGGCTACACCTTC
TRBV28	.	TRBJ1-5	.	CASSPQGQFDQPQHF	TGTGCCAGCAGTCCCCAAGGACAGTTCGATCAGCCCCAGCATTTT
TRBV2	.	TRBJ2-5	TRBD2	CASAAGQRGLETQYF	TGTGCCAGTGCGGCGGGGCAGCGGGGTCTTGAGACCCAGTACTTC
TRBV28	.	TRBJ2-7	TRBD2	CASSLSWRGAAQGEQYF	TGTGCCAGCAGTTTATCATGGCGGGGGGCCGCCCAGGGGGAGCAGTACTTC
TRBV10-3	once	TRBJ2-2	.	CAIGSGGGRTGELFF	TGTGCCATCGGCTCCGGCGGGGGCCGCACCGGGGAGCTGTTTTTT
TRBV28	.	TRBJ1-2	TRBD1	CASSTPGQGYGYTF	TGTGCCAGCAGCACCCCGGGACAGGGCTATGGCTACACCTTC
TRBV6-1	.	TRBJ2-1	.	CASSEEGVFSRNEQFF	TGTGCCAGCAGTGAAGAGGGGGTTTTTAGTCGCAATGAGCAGTTCTTC
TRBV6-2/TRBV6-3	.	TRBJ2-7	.	CASSYRETYEQYF	TGTGCCAGCAGTTATAGGGAGACCTACGAGCAGTACTTC
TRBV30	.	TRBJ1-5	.	CAWKMGGQPQHF	TGTGCCTGGAAAATGGGGGGGCAGCCCCAGCATTTT
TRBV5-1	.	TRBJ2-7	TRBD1	CASSLELVTGSYEQYF	TGCGCCAGCAGCTTGGAGTTAGTGACAGGGAGCTACGAGCAGTACTTC
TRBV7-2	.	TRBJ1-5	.	CASSYRARPDQPQHF	TGTGCCAGCAGCTACAGGGCCAGGCCAGATCAGCCCCAGCATTTT
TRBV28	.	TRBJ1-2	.	CASSRYGYTF	TGTGCCAGCAGTCGGTATGGCTACACCTTC
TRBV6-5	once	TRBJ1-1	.	CASSPGPEAFF	TGTGCCAGCAGCCCGGGTCCTGAAGCTTTCTTT
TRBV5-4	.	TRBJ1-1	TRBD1	CASSLAGQGAGTEAFF	TGTGCCAGCAGCTTGGCGGGACAGGGGGCAGGCACTGAAGCTTTCTTT
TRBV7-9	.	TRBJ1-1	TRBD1	CASSLGTGGGTEAFF	TGTGCCAGCAGCTTAGGGACAGGGGGCGGCACTGAAGCTTTCTTT
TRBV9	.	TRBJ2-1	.	CASSRGSYNEQFF	TGTGCCAGCAGCAGGGGATCCTACAATGAGCAGTTCTTC
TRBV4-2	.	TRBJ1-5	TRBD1	CASSQGNRGINQPQHF	TGTGCCAGCAGCCAAGGGAACAGGGGGATCAATCAGCCCCAGCATTTT
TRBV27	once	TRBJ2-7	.	CASALLISYEQYF	TGTGCCAGCGCGTTACTAATCTCCTACGAGCAGTACTTC
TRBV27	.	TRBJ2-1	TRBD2	CASVRTSGGYNEQFF	TGTGCCAGCGTCAGGACTAGCGGGGGATACAATGAGCAGTTCTTC
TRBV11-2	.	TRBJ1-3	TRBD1	CASSAPTQGGGNTIYF	TGTGCCAGCAGCGCCCCGACACAGGGGGGCGGAAACACCATATATTTT